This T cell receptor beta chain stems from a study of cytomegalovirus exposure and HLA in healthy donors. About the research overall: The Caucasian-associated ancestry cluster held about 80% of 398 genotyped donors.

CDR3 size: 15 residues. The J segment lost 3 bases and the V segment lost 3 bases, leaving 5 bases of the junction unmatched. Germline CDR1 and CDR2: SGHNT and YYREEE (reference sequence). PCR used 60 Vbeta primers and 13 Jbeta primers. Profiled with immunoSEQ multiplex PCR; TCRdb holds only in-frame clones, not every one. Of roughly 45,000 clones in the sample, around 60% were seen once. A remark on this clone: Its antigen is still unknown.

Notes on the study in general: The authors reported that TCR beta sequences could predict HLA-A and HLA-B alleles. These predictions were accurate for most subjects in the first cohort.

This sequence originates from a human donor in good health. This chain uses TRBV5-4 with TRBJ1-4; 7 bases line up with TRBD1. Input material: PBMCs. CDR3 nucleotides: TGTGCCAGCAGCTCCTCCGGGACAGCTAATGAAAAACTGTTTTTT. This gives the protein CASSSSGTANEKLFF.